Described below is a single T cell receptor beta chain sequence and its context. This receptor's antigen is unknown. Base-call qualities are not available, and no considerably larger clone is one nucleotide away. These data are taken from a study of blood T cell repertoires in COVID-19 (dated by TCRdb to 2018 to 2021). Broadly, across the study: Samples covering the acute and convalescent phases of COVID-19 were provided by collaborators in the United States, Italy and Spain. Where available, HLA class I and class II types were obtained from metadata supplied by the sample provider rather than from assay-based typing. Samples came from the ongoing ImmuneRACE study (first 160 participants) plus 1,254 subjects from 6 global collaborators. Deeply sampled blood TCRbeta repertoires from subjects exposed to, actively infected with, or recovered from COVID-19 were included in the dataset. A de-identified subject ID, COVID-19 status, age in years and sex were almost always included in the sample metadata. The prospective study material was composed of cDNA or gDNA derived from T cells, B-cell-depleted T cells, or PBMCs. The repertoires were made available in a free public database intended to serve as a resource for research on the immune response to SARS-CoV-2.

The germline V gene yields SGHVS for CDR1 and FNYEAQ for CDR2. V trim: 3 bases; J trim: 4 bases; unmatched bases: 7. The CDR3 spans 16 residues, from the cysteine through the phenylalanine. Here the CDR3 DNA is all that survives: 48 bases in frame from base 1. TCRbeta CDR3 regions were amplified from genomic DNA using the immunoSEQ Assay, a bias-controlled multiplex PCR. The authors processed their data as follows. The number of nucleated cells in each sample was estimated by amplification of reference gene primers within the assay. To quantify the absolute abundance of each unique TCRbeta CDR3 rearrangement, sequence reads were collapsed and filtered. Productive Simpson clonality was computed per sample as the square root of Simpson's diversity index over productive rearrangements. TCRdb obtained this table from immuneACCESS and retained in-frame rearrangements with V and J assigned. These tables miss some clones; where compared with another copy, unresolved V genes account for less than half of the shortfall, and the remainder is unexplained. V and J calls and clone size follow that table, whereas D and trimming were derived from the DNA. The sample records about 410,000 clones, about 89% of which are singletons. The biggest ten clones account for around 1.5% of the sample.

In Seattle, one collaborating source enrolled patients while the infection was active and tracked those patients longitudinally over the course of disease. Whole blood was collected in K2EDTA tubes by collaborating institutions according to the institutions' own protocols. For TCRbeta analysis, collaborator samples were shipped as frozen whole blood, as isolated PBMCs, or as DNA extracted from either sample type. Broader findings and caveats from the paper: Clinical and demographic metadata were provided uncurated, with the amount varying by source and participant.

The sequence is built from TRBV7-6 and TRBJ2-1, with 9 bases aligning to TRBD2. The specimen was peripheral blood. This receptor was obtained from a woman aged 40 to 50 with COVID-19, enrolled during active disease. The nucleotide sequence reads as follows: TGTGCCAGCAGCTTGGGGCTAGCGGGGTTATACAATGAGCAGTTCTTC. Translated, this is CASSLGLAGLYNEQFF. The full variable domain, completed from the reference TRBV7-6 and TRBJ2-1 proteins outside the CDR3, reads GAGVSQSPRYKVTKRGQDVALRCDPISGHVSLYWYRQALGQGPEFLTYFNYEAQQDKSGLPNDRFSAERPEGSISTLTIQRTEQRDSAMYRCASSLGLAGLYNEQFFGPGTRLTVL.